These 21 T cell receptor beta chains originate from one sample sequenced in a study of molecular identifiers for immune sequencing clone quantification. TCRdb reprocessed the PCR reads with MiXCR, giving one entry per CDR3 protein. The top ten hold about 0.79% of the sample, which has 300,000 to 350,000 distinct CDR3 sequences, about 20% seen once. Sequencing used naive CD8+ T cells from blood, with Jurkat cell RNA spiked in. Stated subset: FACS-sorted CD8+CD4-CCR7+CD45RA+ naive T cells. The receptors stem from a human donor in good health. Some libraries in this study had Jurkat cell RNA spiked in.

This clonotype was counted many times. The J gene is TRBJ2-2, the V gene TRBV7-8, with 8 bases that match TRBD2. CDR1 and CDR2 (germline): SGHVS, FQNEAQ. V shed 1 base and J 10 bases; nucleotides not matched to a gene: 8. The CDR3 is 15 residues long. CDR3 in DNA: TGTGCCAGCAGCTTAGTGGCGGGGGGACCACAGGAGCTGTTTTTT. Amino acids: CASSLVAGGPQELFF.

In its sample, this clonotype was seen many times. The V call is TRBV5-1, the J call TRBJ2-3; TRBD1 agrees at 7 bases. V trimming: 5 bases; J trimming: 8 bases; junction bases outside the gene matches: 8. This CDR3 comprises 13 residues. Germline V lookup: CDR1 SGHRS, CDR2 YFSETQ. The CDR3 coding sequence is TGCGCCAGCAGGTACACAGGGGATTCTACGCAGTATTTT. It codes for CASRYTGDSTQYF. Drawing the rest from reference TRBV5-1 and TRBJ2-3, the complete variable domain is KAGVTQTPRYLIKTRGQQVTLSCSPISGHRSVSWYQQTPGQGLQFLFEYFSETQRNKGNFPGRFSGRQFSNSRSEMNVSTLELGDSALYLCASRYTGDSTQYFGPGTRLTVL.

This clonotype was recorded only once. A read error may explain this, as a much larger clone is one base away. This sequence joins TRBV6-5 and TRBJ2-7; TRBD2 might be the D (5 bases). The germline V gene encodes CDR1 MNHEY and CDR2 SVGAGI. This CDR3 contains 14 residues. Trimming left V 6 bases short and J 0 bases short, with 12 bases between. The CDR3 DNA reads as TGTGCCAGCAGCCCCGGGGTGCCCTCCTACGAGCAGTACTTC. Translated: CASSPGVPSYEQYF.

At least ten counts were recorded for this clonotype. This chain's CDR3 is CASSVGDFFNEKLFF. The CDR3, as DNA: TGTGCCAGCAGCGTGGGGGACTTCTTCAATGAAAAACTGTTTTTT. V usage is TRBV9 and J usage is TRBJ1-4; possible D gene TRBD1, 5 bases. The CDR3 consists of 15 residues. The germline V gene has CDR1 SGDLS and CDR2 YYNGEE. With 2 bases removed from V and 5 bases from J, the gap between germline ends came to 13 bases.

This clonotype was recorded at least ten times. CDR3 loop: CASSYDGYSNQPQHF. CDR3 sequence (DNA): TGTGCCAGCAGTTATGATGGGTATAGCAATCAGCCCCAGCATTTT. This chain joins TRBV6-2 or TRBV6-3 and TRBJ1-5, with D unclear. The V and J ends lost 3 bases and 0 bases respectively, with 9 bases between them. The CDR3 contains 15 residues. CDR1 is MNHEY and CDR2 is SVGEGT in the germline V gene.

Concerning this clonotype: Being one base from a much bigger clone, this may be a read error. This rearrangement joins TRBV7-9 to TRBJ2-7; 10 positions agree with TRBD1. CDR3 size: 15 residues. Germline values: CDR1 SEHNR, CDR2 FQNEAQ (reference sequence). Here the CDR3 DNA reads TGTGCCGGCAGCCACACCGGGACAGGGGCCCACGAGCAGTACTTC. This encodes CAGSHTGTGAHEQYF.

The table lists this clonotype with many counts. The rearrangement links TRBV4-2 to TRBJ2-7; 9 nucleotides line up with TRBD1. Germline V lookup: CDR1 LGHNA, CDR2 YNFKEQ. The length of the CDR3 is 16 residues. V lost 1 base to trimming and J lost 2 bases; unmatched junction nucleotides: 6. The chain's CDR3 is CASSQGFGTGTYEQYF. The DNA of the CDR3 is TGTGCCAGCAGCCAAGGTTTCGGGACAGGGACCTACGAGCAGTACTTC.

Ten or more counts support this clonotype. The chain links TRBV28 to TRBJ1-1, with TRBD1 matching over 8 bases. Per the germline V gene, CDR1 is MDHEN and CDR2 is SYDVKM. V lost 3 bases and J lost 4; bases outside the gene matches: 13. This CDR3 comprises 17 residues. The CDR3 DNA reads TGTGCCAGCAGTTTCCCCCGAAGTGGTACAGGGGGCACTGAAGCTTTCTTT. Its translation: CASSFPRSGTGGTEAFF.

This clonotype was seen ten or more times. This chain joins TRBV7-9 and TRBJ2-7; D is perhaps TRBD1 (5 bases). This CDR3 is 13 amino acids long. Germline lookup yields CDR1 SEHNR and CDR2 FQNEAQ (reference sequence). Trimming removed 5 bases from V and 2 bases from J, with 10 bases in between. The CDR3 region has the DNA TGTGCCAGCAGCACAGGTCCGACCTACGAGCAGTACTTC. Its protein is CASSTGPTYEQYF. Using reference TRBV7-9 and TRBJ2-7 for the parts outside the CDR3, the full variable domain is DTGVSQNPRHKITKRGQNVTFRCDPISEHNRLYWYRQTLGQGPEFLTYFQNEAQLEKSRLLSDRFSAERPKGSFSTLEIQRTEQGDSAMYLCASSTGPTYEQYFGPGTRLTVT.

This clonotype was detected many times. The rearrangement joins TRBV28 to TRBJ2-7; 7 nucleotides match TRBD1. The CDR3 runs to 13 residues. J gave up 2 bases and V 10 bases, and 8 bases lay outside the gene matches. Per the germline V gene, CDR1 is MDHEN and CDR2 is SYDVKM. The CDR3 sequence is CATEGTVAYEQYF. The CDR3 coding sequence is TGTGCCACCGAGGGGACAGTGGCCTACGAGCAGTACTTC.

This sequence joins TRBV19 and TRBJ2-7, with D perhaps TRBD1 or TRBD2 (5 bases each). V was trimmed by 1 base and J by 2 bases, leaving 15 bases between them. The CDR3 consists of 16 residues. Germline loops: CDR1 LNHDA, CDR2 SQIVND (reference sequence). CDR3 in DNA: TGTGCCAGTAGTATAGTAGCAGGGACGGTTACCTACGAGCAGTACTTC. Amino acid sequence: CASSIVAGTVTYEQYF.

This clonotype showed up many times. The chain employs TRBV5-4 and TRBJ2-7; D gene ambiguous. This CDR3 is built from 12 residues. Per germline, CDR1 SGHNT and CDR2 YYREEE (reference sequence). V dropped 6 bases and J dropped 6 bases, with 13 bases sitting between them. The CDR3 here is CASTNAGFEQYF. CDR3 DNA sequence: TGTGCCAGCACCAATGCCGGGTTCGAGCAGTACTTC.

This chain joins TRBV20-1 and TRBJ1-1; D possibly corresponds to TRBD1 (5 bases). The CDR3 consists of 15 residues. Germline V gives CDR1 DFQATT, CDR2 SNEGSKA (reference sequence). V lost 0 bases and J 3 bases, leaving 14 bases between the germline ends. CDR3 bases: TGCAGTGCTAGAGATTCCAGGGCGGGCTACACTGAAGCTTTCTTT. Protein: CSARDSRAGYTEAFF.

The chain has TRBV5-3 and TRBJ2-3; weak D call: TRBD2 (6 bases). TRBV5-3 qualifies as an ORF whose function is uncertain. The CDR3 contains 14 residues. Between the trimmed V and J ends, which lost 8 bases and 1 base, there was a span of 14 bases. The CDR3 region is CASSQWRGTDTQYF. The DNA for the CDR3 is TGTGCCAGCAGCCAGTGGAGGGGCACAGATACGCAGTATTTT.

Ten or more counts support this clonotype. The V gene is TRBV4-1, the J gene TRBJ2-7; 12 nucleotides agree with TRBD1. Trimming at V came to 4 bases and at J to 6 bases, leaving 4 bases not matched to a gene. The CDR3 contains 14 residues. Germline values: CDR1 MGHRA, CDR2 YSYEKL. The CDR3 nucleotides are TGCGCCAGCAGCCCGGGACAGGGGGCTAGCGAGCAGTACTTC. Translation: CASSPGQGASEQYF.

A word on this clonotype: A read error may produce the germline difference seen at one junction end. DNA of the CDR3: TGCGCCAGCAACCAAGGCGACAGAACCACAGATACGCAGTATTTC. Amino acid sequence: CASNQGDRTTDTQYF. The V gene is TRBV4-1, the J gene TRBJ2-3, with D perhaps matching TRBD1 (5 bases). CDR3 length equals 15 residues. CDR1 is MGHRA, CDR2 YSYEKL, per germline.

There are many counts of this clonotype. The chain is built from TRBV2 and TRBJ2-3; 7 bases agree with TRBD2. The CDR3 extends over 16 amino acids. Germline V gives CDR1 SNHLY, CDR2 FYNNEI. With 10 bases clipped from V and 0 bases from J, the junction kept 13 bases outside the gene matches. CDR3 residues: CATLLGREPSTDTQYF. CDR3 DNA: TGTGCCACCCTTCTTGGGAGGGAACCGAGCACAGATACGCAGTATTTT.

This clonotype was detected many times. This chain connects TRBV10-3 to TRBJ2-7, with D tentatively TRBD1 (6 bases). The germline CDR1 and CDR2 sequences are ENHRY and SYGVKD. V gave up 3 bases and J gave up 1 base, with 13 bases separating them. The CDR3 is made up of 15 amino acids. CDR3 residues: CAISDDRRRSYEQYF. The CDR3 DNA is TGTGCCATCAGTGACGACAGGCGACGGTCCTACGAGCAGTACTTC.

In this sample, this clonotype turned up many times. This chain links TRBV6-5 with TRBJ1-1; D unclear. Between the trimmed V and J ends, which lost 6 bases and 1 base, there was a span of 15 bases. CDR3 length equals 15 residues. CDR1 MNHEY and CDR2 SVGAGI come from the germline V gene. The chain's CDR3 is CASRGSDYPNTEAFF. The CDR3 region has the DNA TGTGCCAGCAGGGGGTCCGACTATCCGAACACTGAAGCTTTCTTT.

The chain couples TRBV7-6 to TRBJ2-5; no firm D call. Germline CDR1 reads SGHVS; CDR2 reads FNYEAQ. V was cut by 3 bases and J by 4 bases, with 12 bases left in between. The CDR3 has 14 residues. The CDR3 loop reads CASSLVAIIETQYF. The CDR3 DNA reads TGTGCCAGCAGCTTGGTGGCTATTATAGAGACCCAGTACTTC.

In regard to this clonotype: This may arise from a read error, as a much more abundant clone is one base away. V is TRBV20-1 and J is TRBJ2-7; possibly TRBD2 for D (5 bases). CDR1 is DFQATT and CDR2 is SNEGSKA in the germline V gene (reference sequence). Trimming cost V 0 bases and J 0 bases, with 12 bases left between them. This CDR3 spans 15 amino acids. For the CDR3, the DNA is TGCAGTGCTAGAGATAGCGCTGGCGTCTCCTACGAGCAGTACTTC. Protein sequence: CSARDSAGVSYEQYF.